The rows below give T cell receptor beta chains drawn from one sample of a study of cytomegalovirus exposure and HLA in healthy donors. Method: immunoSEQ multiplex PCR; TCRdb's copy keeps in-frame clones and lacks some. In the table there are around 150,000 clones, 70% to 80% of which are singletons. The specimen was PBMCs. Every receptor here comes from a man between 25 and 39 years old in good health and CMV-seronegative. Each CDR3 is given with its conserved first and last residue. The order of the fields is V gene, clone size, D gene, J gene, CDR3 protein, CDR3 DNA. A D gene is named only where the DNA matches it firmly. Part of the rows lack a size; the others show once, few, many or a class for expanded clones.

V: TRBV6-5
size: once
D: .
J: TRBJ1-1
CDR3: CASSRTADAEAFF
DNA: TGTGCCAGCAGCCGGACAGCGGACGCTGAAGCTTTCTTT

V: TRBV6-5
size: .
D: .
J: TRBJ2-2
CDR3: CASSNTGNTGELFF
DNA: TGTGCCAGCAGTAACACAGGGAACACCGGGGAGCTGTTTTTT

V: TRBV10-3
size: .
D: TRBD1
J: TRBJ1-3
CDR3: CATRDRGYTIYF
DNA: TGTGCCACCCGGGACAGGGGGTACACCATATATTTT

V: TRBV9
size: .
D: TRBD2
J: TRBJ2-1
CDR3: CASSAPPSGSRIEQFF
DNA: TGTGCCAGCAGCGCCCCGCCTAGCGGGAGTAGAATTGAGCAGTTCTTC

V: TRBV18
size: .
D: TRBD1
J: TRBJ1-3
CDR3: CASSRQGAVGNTIYF
DNA: TGTGCCAGCTCTCGACAGGGGGCCGTTGGAAACACCATATATTTT

V: TRBV18
size: few
D: .
J: TRBJ1-3
CDR3: CASSPSVAGNTIYF
DNA: TGTGCCAGCTCACCAAGCGTCGCTGGAAACACCATATATTTT

V: TRBV5-1
size: .
D: .
J: TRBJ2-1
CDR3: CASRGIAEPLPSSYNEQFF
DNA: TGCGCCAGCAGGGGTATAGCGGAACCATTACCAAGCTCCTACAATGAGCAGTTCTTC

V: TRBV7-6
size: .
D: TRBD1
J: TRBJ1-1
CDR3: CASSLGQGAGEAFF
DNA: TGTGCCAGCAGCTTAGGACAGGGGGCGGGTGAAGCTTTCTTT

V: TRBV6-6
size: few
D: .
J: TRBJ2-2
CDR3: CASSQDTGELFF
DNA: TGTGCCAGCAGTCAGGACACCGGGGAGCTGTTTTTT

V: TRBV29-1
size: .
D: TRBD2
J: TRBJ2-7
CDR3: CSVSREKPYEQYF
DNA: TGCAGCGTTTCGCGGGAGAAGCCCTACGAGCAGTACTTC

V: TRBV10-1
size: .
D: .
J: TRBJ2-2
CDR3: CASSDGGESTGELFF
DNA: TGCGCCAGCAGTGATGGAGGGGAGAGCACCGGGGAGCTGTTTTTT

V: TRBV6-6
size: .
D: TRBD1
J: TRBJ2-5
CDR3: CASSKQTGDSETQYF
DNA: TGTGCCAGCAGTAAACAGACAGGGGACTCAGAGACCCAGTACTTC

V: TRBV30
size: .
D: TRBD2
J: TRBJ2-7
CDR3: CAWLDPGGYEQYF
DNA: TGTGCCTGGCTGGATCCGGGAGGCTACGAGCAGTACTTC

V: TRBV27
size: .
D: .
J: TRBJ1-3
CDR3: CASSLSPGAGNTIYF
DNA: TGTGCCAGCAGTTTATCTCCGGGGGCTGGAAACACCATATATTTT

V: TRBV2
size: .
D: TRBD1
J: TRBJ2-1
CDR3: CASSPGQGYNEQFF
DNA: TGTGCCAGCAGCCCGGGACAGGGCTACAATGAGCAGTTCTTC

V: TRBV21-1
size: once
D: .
J: TRBJ2-1
CDR3: CASSKAYYLSYNEQFF
DNA: TGTGCCAGCAGCAAAGCGTACTACCTCTCCTACAATGAGCAGTTCTTC

V: TRBV5-4
size: .
D: TRBD1
J: TRBJ2-7
CDR3: CASSEGQGHEQYF
DNA: TGTGCCAGCAGCGAGGGACAGGGCCACGAGCAGTACTTC

V: TRBV6-5
size: .
D: TRBD1
J: TRBJ2-1
CDR3: CASKSGTGAYNEQFF
DNA: TGTGCCAGCAAATCCGGGACAGGGGCCTACAATGAGCAGTTCTTC

V: TRBV6-5
size: once
D: .
J: TRBJ1-2
CDR3: CASKTGLANYGYTF
DNA: TGTGCCAGCAAGACAGGATTAGCTAACTATGGCTACACCTTC

V: TRBV5-1
size: .
D: .
J: TRBJ2-3
CDR3: CASSLQPTSTDTQYF
DNA: TGCGCCAGCAGCTTGCAGCCGACTAGCACAGATACGCAGTATTTT

V: TRBV6-7
size: once
D: .
J: TRBJ1-1
CDR3: CARVRRGQNTEAFF
DNA: TGTGCCAGGGTACGAAGGGGACAGAACACTGAAGCTTTCTTT

V: TRBV2
size: .
D: TRBD1
J: TRBJ1-4
CDR3: CASNRQGTNEKLFF
DNA: TGTGCCAGCAACAGACAGGGAACTAATGAAAAACTGTTTTTT

V: TRBV21-1
size: .
D: .
J: TRBJ2-1
CDR3: CASSKARRLAGGQSQNEQFF
DNA: TGTGCCAGCAGCAAAGCGCGGCGACTAGCGGGAGGCCAGTCCCAAAATGAGCAGTTCTTC

V: TRBV28
size: .
D: .
J: TRBJ1-1
CDR3: CASSSPKRTLNTEAFF
DNA: TGTGCCAGCAGTTCCCCGAAGCGAACACTGAACACTGAAGCTTTCTTT

V: TRBV6-1
size: .
D: .
J: TRBJ1-1
CDR3: CASIEMEGGGTEAFF
DNA: TGTGCCAGCATCGAGATGGAGGGCGGGGGTACTGAAGCTTTCTTT

V: TRBV7-9
size: .
D: .
J: TRBJ1-4
CDR3: CASSLDVWEVLNEKLFF
DNA: TGTGCCAGCAGCTTAGACGTTTGGGAGGTTCTTAATGAAAAACTGTTTTTT

V: TRBV28
size: .
D: TRBD2
J: TRBJ2-7
CDR3: CASSLGPGGPSYEQYF
DNA: TGTGCCAGCAGTTTAGGGCCGGGAGGGCCTTCCTACGAGCAGTACTTC

V: TRBV7-9
size: .
D: TRBD1
J: TRBJ2-2
CDR3: CASRLLPGQGNTGELFF
DNA: TGTGCCAGCAGACTACTACCGGGACAGGGGAACACCGGGGAGCTGTTTTTT

V: TRBV10-3
size: .
D: TRBD2
J: TRBJ2-7
CDR3: CAISESTRTSSYEQYF
DNA: TGTGCCATCAGTGAGTCTACGAGGACTAGCAGTTACGAGCAGTACTTC